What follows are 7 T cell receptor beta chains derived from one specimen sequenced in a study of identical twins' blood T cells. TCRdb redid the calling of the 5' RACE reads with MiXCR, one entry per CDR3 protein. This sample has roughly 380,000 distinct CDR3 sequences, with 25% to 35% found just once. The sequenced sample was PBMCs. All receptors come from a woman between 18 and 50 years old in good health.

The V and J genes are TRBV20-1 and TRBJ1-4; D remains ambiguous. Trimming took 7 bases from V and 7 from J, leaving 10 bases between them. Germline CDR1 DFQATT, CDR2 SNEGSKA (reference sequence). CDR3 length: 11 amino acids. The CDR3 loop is CSVRAGEKLFF. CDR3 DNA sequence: TGCAGTGTGCGCGCAGGTGAAAAACTGTTTTTT.

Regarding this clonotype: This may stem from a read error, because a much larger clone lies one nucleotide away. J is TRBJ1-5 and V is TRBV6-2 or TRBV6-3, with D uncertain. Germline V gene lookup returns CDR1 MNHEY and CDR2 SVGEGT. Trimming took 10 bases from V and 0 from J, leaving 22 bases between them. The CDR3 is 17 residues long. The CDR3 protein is CANTISWLRDSNQPQHF. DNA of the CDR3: TGTGCCAACACCATTTCTTGGCTGAGAGATAGCAATCAGCCCCAGCATTTT.

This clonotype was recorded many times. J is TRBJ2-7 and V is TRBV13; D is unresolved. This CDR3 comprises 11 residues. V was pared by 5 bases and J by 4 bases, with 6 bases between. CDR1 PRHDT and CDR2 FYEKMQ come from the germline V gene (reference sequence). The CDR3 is CASSDYYEQYF. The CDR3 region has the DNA TGTGCCAGCAGCGATTATTACGAGCAGTACTTC.

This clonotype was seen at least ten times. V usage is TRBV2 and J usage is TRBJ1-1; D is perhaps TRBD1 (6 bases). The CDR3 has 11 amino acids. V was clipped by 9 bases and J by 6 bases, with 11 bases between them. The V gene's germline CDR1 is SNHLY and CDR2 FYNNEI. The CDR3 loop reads CARGGGAEAFF. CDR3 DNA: TGTGCCAGAGGAGGGGGAGCTGAAGCTTTCTTT.

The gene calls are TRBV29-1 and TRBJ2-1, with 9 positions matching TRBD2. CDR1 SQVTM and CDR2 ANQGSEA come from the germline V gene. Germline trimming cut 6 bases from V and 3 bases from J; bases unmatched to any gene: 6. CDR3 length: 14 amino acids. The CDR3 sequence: CSVVAGEFYNEQFF. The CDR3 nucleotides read TGCAGCGTGGTAGCGGGAGAATTCTACAATGAGCAGTTCTTC.

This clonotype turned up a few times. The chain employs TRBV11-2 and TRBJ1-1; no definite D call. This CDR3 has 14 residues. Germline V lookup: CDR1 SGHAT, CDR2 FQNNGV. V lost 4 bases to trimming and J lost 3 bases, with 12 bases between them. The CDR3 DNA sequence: TGTGCCAGCAGCTCCCGGGTCTCGGACACTGAAGCTTTCTTT. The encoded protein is CASSSRVSDTEAFF.

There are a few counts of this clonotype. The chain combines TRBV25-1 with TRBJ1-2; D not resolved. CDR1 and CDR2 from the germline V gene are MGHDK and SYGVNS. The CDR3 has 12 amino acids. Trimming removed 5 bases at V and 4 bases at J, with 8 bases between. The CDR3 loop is CASSHNSYGYTF. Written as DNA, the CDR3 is TGTGCCAGCAGTCACAATAGCTATGGCTACACCTTC.